This is a list of T cell receptor beta chains from one sample in a study of identical twins. A single record per CDR3 protein comes from TCRdb applying MiXCR to the 5' RACE reads. The sample shows roughly 750,000 distinct CDR3 sequences, around 21% of them seen only once. These same records also appear under a second study, on T cells expressing NK-cell markers.

The sequencing sample was made of PBMCs. Receptor source: a woman aged 18-29 years in good health. Both conserved end residues are part of each CDR3. Clone size is given for some rows only: seen once, a few or many times, or a class if the clone is expanded.

v_gene	j_gene	abundance	CDR3aa
TRBV5-6	TRBJ2-7	NA	CASSLVAVDEQYF
TRBV5-1	TRBJ2-1	NA	CASSLSPTSGGGEQFF
TRBV12-3/TRBV12-4	TRBJ1-2	many	CASSLRQGGYGYTF
TRBV4-3	TRBJ2-1	few	CASSQEPPGRAGGMNEQFF
TRBV4-3	TRBJ2-7	few	CASSPDLRGEQYF
TRBV20-1	TRBJ2-3	few	CSARDLTGLTDTQYF
TRBV5-1	TRBJ2-1	NA	CASSLDKLGRGQFF
TRBV6-2/TRBV6-3	TRBJ2-1	NA	CASNRGRRVSNEQFF
TRBV6-5	TRBJ1-2	NA	CASSYSQRERYGYTF
TRBV20-1	TRBJ2-1	few	CSAQTSGGNNEQFF
TRBV10-3	TRBJ1-5	few	CAISESPDQPQHF
TRBV5-1	TRBJ2-1	many	CASTSGGAYNEQFF
TRBV6-1	TRBJ2-1	few	CASSRERGGRVYNEQFF
TRBV12-3/TRBV12-4	TRBJ1-5	many	CASTWTGGGQPQHF
TRBV6-1	TRBJ2-2	NA	CASNPGGTSNTGELFF
TRBV20-1	TRBJ2-5	few	CSARAPPGGGETQYF
TRBV10-1	TRBJ2-7	NA	CASGQTSFEQYF
TRBV6-2/TRBV6-3	TRBJ2-7	NA	CASSLTATEQYF
TRBV5-1	TRBJ2-7	few	CASSRGTGGDEQYF
TRBV20-1	TRBJ2-1	NA	CSARDLLAAEHEQFF
TRBV9	TRBJ1-1	many	CASSRVHTEAFF
TRBV2	TRBJ2-3	NA	CASVTNRERGTQYF
TRBV6-5	TRBJ2-6	NA	CASSFDTDRGGGANVLTF
TRBV5-4	TRBJ1-1	NA	CASSLLADEAFF
TRBV3-1	TRBJ1-1	many	CASSQGATEAFF